Presented here are 21 T cell receptor beta chains from one specimen sequenced in a study of early T cells in non-severe SARS-CoV-2 infection. TCRdb re-called the 5' RACE reads with MiXCR, one entry per CDR3 protein. The table records some 57,000 distinct CDR3 sequences, about 12% of them present only once. The sample taken for sequencing was whole blood. These TCRs come from an adult who was a healthcare worker with PCR-confirmed SARS-CoV-2 infection or an uninfected control (not recorded which).

This clonotype was seen more than once but under ten times. V gene TRBV20-1 combines with J gene TRBJ1-1; 12 bases match TRBD1. The CDR3 has 19 residues. Germline values: CDR1 DFQATT, CDR2 SNEGSKA (reference sequence). V lost 5 bases and J lost 1; bases outside the gene matches: 17. As DNA, the CDR3 is TGCAGTGCTCTAAACTTATGGGACAGGGGGCGCTTGACGAACACTGAAGCTTTCTTT. Translated: CSALNLWDRGRLTNTEAFF.

The chain carries TRBV20-1 and TRBJ1-1; tentative D call: TRBD1 (5 bases). The ends were cut back, 6 bases at V and 10 bases at J, with 15 bases in the middle. The CDR3 contains 11 residues. CDR1 and CDR2 from the germline V gene are DFQATT and SNEGSKA (reference sequence). Here the CDR3 DNA reads TGCAGTGCCGGAGGCGGACAAGTAGCTTTCTTT. Protein sequence: CSAGGGQVAFF.

This clonotype was recorded a few times. The CDR3 reads CASSLGGHLNSPLHF. The DNA for the CDR3 is TGCGCCAGCAGCCTGGGGGGACACCTTAATTCACCCCTCCACTTT. The chain carries TRBV5-1 and TRBJ1-6; D possibly corresponds to TRBD1 (6 bases). V lost 4 bases to trimming and J lost 6 bases, with 14 bases between them. Germline values: CDR1 SGHRS, CDR2 YFSETQ. CDR3 length equals 15 residues. Full variable domain (rest looked up from reference TRBV5-1 and TRBJ1-6): KAGVTQTPRYLIKTRGQQVTLSCSPISGHRSVSWYQQTPGQGLQFLFEYFSETQRNKGNFPGRFSGRQFSNSRSEMNVSTLELGDSALYLCASSLGGHLNSPLHFGNGTRLTVT.

The chain couples TRBV12-3 or TRBV12-4 to TRBJ2-3, with D uncertain. The CDR3 consists of 11 residues. Trimming left V 5 bases short and J 6 bases short, with 6 bases between. This CDR3 is CASSPVDTQYF. The CDR3 region has the DNA TGTGCCAGCAGTCCTGTGGATACGCAGTATTTT.

There are a few counts of this clonotype. The rearrangement joins TRBV10-3 to TRBJ1-2; 7 bases align to TRBD1. This CDR3 region has 14 residues. V trimming: 5 bases; J trimming: 4 bases; junction bases outside the gene matches: 7. The germline V gene encodes CDR1 ENHRY and CDR2 SYGVKD. The CDR3 DNA reads TGTGCCATCAGTCAGACAGGGAATGTCTATGGCTACACCTTC. Translating it yields CAISQTGNVYGYTF.

The chain carries TRBV27 and TRBJ2-7; D gene ambiguous. Trimming pared 6 bases from V and 2 bases from J, leaving 11 bases between. Germline-derived CDR1 and CDR2 are MNHEY and SMNVEV (reference sequence). The CDR3 is 13 amino acids. CDR3 loop: CASSYRAAYEQYF. CDR3 nucleotides: TGTGCCAGCAGCTACCGCGCTGCCTACGAGCAGTACTTC.

There are many counts of this clonotype. The V gene is TRBV7-3, the J gene TRBJ2-2, with D possibly matching TRBD2 (5 bases). The CDR3 extends over 14 amino acids. In germline, CDR1 is SGHTA, CDR2 FQGTGA. Trimming stripped 5 bases from V and 2 bases from J, with 9 bases between. Here the CDR3 DNA reads TGTGCCAGCAGCGCGAGGGAAAACACCGGGGAGCTGTTTTTT. It codes for CASSARENTGELFF.

Ten or more counts support this clonotype. This chain joins TRBV10-3 and TRBJ1-5; maybe TRBD1 (6 bases). V dropped 5 bases and J dropped 9 bases, with 14 bases sitting between them. CDR1 and CDR2 from the germline V gene are ENHRY and SYGVKD. The CDR3 extends over 13 amino acids. The CDR3 protein is CAISLGASGPQHF. The CDR3 coding sequence is TGTGCCATCAGTCTGGGGGCATCGGGGCCCCAGCATTTT.

This rearrangement joins TRBV28 to TRBJ1-1, with D tentatively TRBD1 (5 bases). The CDR3 has 10 amino acids. Trimming left V 10 bases short and J 3 bases short, with 6 bases between. Germline values: CDR1 MDHEN, CDR2 SYDVKM. The CDR3 is CATRDTEAFF. CDR3 nucleotide sequence: TGTGCCACCAGGGACACTGAAGCTTTCTTT.

This clonotype turned up a few times. V is TRBV24-1 and J is TRBJ2-1; a possible D gene is TRBD2 (6 bases). V was cut by 7 bases and J by 6 bases, with 12 bases left in between. The CDR3 loop spans 13 amino acids. The germline V gene encodes CDR1 KGHDR and CDR2 SFDVKD. This CDR3 reads CATSSPSANEQFF. In DNA form, the CDR3 reads TGTGCCACCAGCAGTCCTAGCGCCAATGAGCAGTTCTTC.

The table lists this clonotype with many counts. V is TRBV28 and J is TRBJ2-6; D ambiguous. The CDR3 extends over 15 amino acids. The V gene lost 5 bases and the J gene lost 0 bases, with 8 bases spanning the gap. CDR1 and CDR2 from the germline V gene are MDHEN and SYDVKM. The CDR3 nucleotides are TGTGCCAGCAGTCCCGTGGACTCTGGGGCCAACGTCCTGACTTTC. Translated, it gives CASSPVDSGANVLTF.

This clonotype occurred a few times. V and J are TRBV20-1 and TRBJ2-5; 7 bases fit TRBD2. The V gene end was trimmed by 4 bases and the J gene end by 2 bases; junction bases not matched to a gene: 16. The germline V gene encodes CDR1 DFQATT and CDR2 SNEGSKA (reference sequence). The length of the CDR3 is 17 residues. CDR3 in DNA: TGCAGTGCTACGTCGACTGGGAGTAGCGGGCTACAAGAGACCCAGTACTTC. It translates to CSATSTGSSGLQETQYF.

This clonotype was seen ten or more times. The chain couples TRBV27 to TRBJ1-1; 9 bases align to TRBD1. J lost 5 bases, V lost 1 base, and 11 bases had no gene match. The CDR3 covers 17 residues. In germline, CDR1 is MNHEY, CDR2 SMNVEV (reference sequence). CDR3 in amino acids: CASSLYGGQGLVTEAFF. For the CDR3, the DNA is TGTGCCAGCAGTTTATACGGGGGACAGGGATTGGTAACTGAAGCTTTCTTT.

The chain employs TRBV19 and TRBJ2-1; no definite D call. The CDR3 covers 15 residues. The V end was cut by 1 base, the J end by 4 bases, with 11 bases between. Germline CDR1 reads LNHDA; CDR2 reads SQIVND (reference sequence). This CDR3 is CASSIAGLGYNEQFF. In DNA form, the CDR3 reads TGTGCCAGTAGTATAGCGGGCCTCGGATACAATGAGCAGTTCTTC.

This clonotype turned up a few times. The chain combines TRBV27 with TRBJ1-2, with D possibly being TRBD1 (6 bases). The ends were cut back, 5 bases at V and 0 bases at J, with 10 bases in the middle. The CDR3 length is 14 residues. Germline V gives CDR1 MNHEY, CDR2 SMNVEV (reference sequence). The CDR3 sequence is CASSTGAANYGYTF. CDR3 bases: TGTGCCAGCAGTACGGGGGCAGCTAACTATGGCTACACCTTC.

In this sample, this clonotype turned up a few times. J is TRBJ2-7 and V is TRBV20-1; 7 bases are shared with TRBD2. Germline V gives CDR1 DFQATT, CDR2 SNEGSKA (reference sequence). V lost 0 bases to trimming and J lost 4 bases; unmatched junction nucleotides: 6. The CDR3 contains 14 residues. DNA for the CDR3: TGCAGTGCTAGAGACCCGACTAGCTGGTACGAGCAGTACTTC. Its protein is CSARDPTSWYEQYF.

The chain joins TRBV20-1 to TRBJ1-2, with D perhaps TRBD1 (6 bases). V shed 2 bases and J shed 6 bases, with 25 bases lying between them. Germline V gene data show CDR1 as DFQATT and CDR2 as SNEGSKA (reference sequence). CDR3 length: 17 amino acids. The CDR3 reads CSARPTVLRGRWNGYTF. CDR3 in DNA: TGCAGTGCTAGACCCACCGTTTTGCGGGGGCGGTGGAATGGCTACACCTTC.

The rearrangement joins TRBV2 to TRBJ2-7; D ambiguous. With 9 bases removed from V and 9 bases from J, the gap between germline ends came to 15 bases. The CDR3 runs to 11 residues. The V gene's germline CDR1 is SNHLY and CDR2 FYNNEI. The CDR3 DNA reads TGTGCCAGGGAAGAACGTTTCGGGCAGTACTTC. Its translation: CAREERFGQYF.

This clonotype was counted at least ten times. This chain uses TRBV14 with TRBJ2-7; 12 bases are shared with TRBD2. The CDR3 is 15 residues long. Germline assignment: CDR1 SGHDN and CDR2 FVKESK. With V trimmed by 1 base and J by 3 bases, 1 base remained unmatched. The CDR3 coding sequence is TGTGCCAGCAGCCAAGGACTAGCGGGAGTCTACGAGCAGTACTTC. It translates to CASSQGLAGVYEQYF.

This clonotype was observed many times. The chain is built from TRBV7-2 and TRBJ2-1; 7 nucleotides align to TRBD2. The CDR3 runs 16 residues. After removal of 1 base from V and 7 bases from J, the junction contained 10 bases not matched to a gene. The germline V gene encodes CDR1 SGHTA and CDR2 FQGNSA. DNA for the CDR3: TGTGCCAGCAGCTTAGGTTCGGCGGGAGTCGGTAATGAGCAGTTCTTC. Encoded protein: CASSLGSAGVGNEQFF.

The chain uses TRBV20-1 and TRBJ2-7, with TRBD2 as a possible D gene (5 bases). This CDR3 comprises 13 residues. Per the germline V gene, CDR1 is DFQATT and CDR2 is SNEGSKA (reference sequence). Trimming left V 0 bases short and J 9 bases short, with 15 bases between. The CDR3 bases are TGCAGTGCTAGAGATCAGCGGTGGGCCAGGCAGTACTTC. Translated: CSARDQRWARQYF.